This T cell receptor (beta chain) was observed in a study of vaccination and CD4 T cells after COVID-19. Points from the study as a whole: Convalescent patients displayed a median around 86% of reactive clones emerging only post-vaccination.

As for treatment: approximately nine-day PBMC culture with coronavirus spike peptide pools or control peptides (ViraFEST assay). ViraFEST used peptide pools to expand antigen-specific T cells, then sequenced TCRs. The Oncomine TCR Beta short-read assay sequenced DNA from cultured CD4+ T cells. The template was genomic DNA from cultured CD4+ T cells. In TCRdb, the PCR reads were re-called with MiXCR into one record per CDR3 protein. The table includes roughly 28,000 distinct CDR3 sequences, 50% detected once. CDR1 and CDR2 from the germline V gene are DFQATT and SNEGSKA (reference sequence). Trimming cost V 3 bases and J 2 bases, with 13 bases left between them. The CDR3 loop spans 14 amino acids. Regarding this clonotype: Antigen specificity is unknown.

The chain has TRBV20-1 and TRBJ2-5; D ambiguous. This TCR was sampled from a human donor who received a COVID-19 vaccine. Specimen: CD4+ T cells from blood, cultured in vitro, collected before SARS-CoV-2 vaccination. CDR3: CSASFRTTQETQYF. CDR3 nucleotides: TGCAGTGCTAGCTTTAGAACGACACAAGAGACCCAGTACTTC.